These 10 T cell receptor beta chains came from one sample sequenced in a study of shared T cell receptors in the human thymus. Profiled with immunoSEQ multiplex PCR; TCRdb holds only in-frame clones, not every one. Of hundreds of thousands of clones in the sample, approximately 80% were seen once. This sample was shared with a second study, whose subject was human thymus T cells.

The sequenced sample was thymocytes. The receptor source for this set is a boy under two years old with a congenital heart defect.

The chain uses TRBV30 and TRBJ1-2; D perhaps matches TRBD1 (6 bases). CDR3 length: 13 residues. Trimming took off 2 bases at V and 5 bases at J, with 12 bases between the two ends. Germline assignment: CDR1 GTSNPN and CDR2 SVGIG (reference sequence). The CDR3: CAWSSGRGYGYTF. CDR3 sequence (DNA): TGTGCCTGGAGTTCGGGCAGGGGATATGGCTACACCTTC.

In nucleotides, the CDR3 is TGTGCCATCAGTGGGGACAGATCCTATGGCTACACCTTC. It codes for CAISGDRSYGYTF. V usage is TRBV10-3 and J usage is TRBJ1-2, with 7 bases lining up with TRBD1. CDR1 ENHRY and CDR2 SYGVKD come from the germline V gene. This CDR3 region has 13 residues. Trimming cost V 4 bases and J 4 bases; bases outside gene matches: 3.

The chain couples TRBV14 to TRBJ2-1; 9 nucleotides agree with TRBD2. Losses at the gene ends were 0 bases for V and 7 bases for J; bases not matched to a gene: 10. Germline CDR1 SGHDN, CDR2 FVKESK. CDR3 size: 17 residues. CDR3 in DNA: TGTGCCAGCAGCCAAGATTTGAGCGGGAGGTCGTGTAATGAGCAGTTCTTC. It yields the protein CASSQDLSGRSCNEQFF.

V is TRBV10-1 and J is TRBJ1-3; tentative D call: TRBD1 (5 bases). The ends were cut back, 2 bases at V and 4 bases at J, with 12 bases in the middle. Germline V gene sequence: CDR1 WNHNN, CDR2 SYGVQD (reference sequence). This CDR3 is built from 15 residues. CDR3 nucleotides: TGCGCCAGCAGTGAGGACCAGGGCTCGGGAAACACCATATATTTT. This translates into CASSEDQGSGNTIYF.

The CDR3 DNA reads as TGTGCCAGCGTCTCTAGGGGGCCCACTGAAGCTTTCTTT. Amino acids: CASVSRGPTEAFF. The V call is TRBV28, the J call TRBJ1-1; 7 positions match TRBD1. The germline gives CDR1 MDHEN, CDR2 SYDVKM. CDR3 size: 13 residues. The V gene end was trimmed by 8 bases and the J gene end by 4 bases; junction bases not matched to a gene: 7.

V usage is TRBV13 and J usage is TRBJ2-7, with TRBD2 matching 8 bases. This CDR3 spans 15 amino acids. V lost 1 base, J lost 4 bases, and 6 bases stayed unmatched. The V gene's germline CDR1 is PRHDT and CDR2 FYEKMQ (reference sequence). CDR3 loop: CASSLAGGPEYEQYF. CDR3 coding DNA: TGTGCCAGCAGCTTAGCGGGAGGGCCCGAGTACGAGCAGTACTTC. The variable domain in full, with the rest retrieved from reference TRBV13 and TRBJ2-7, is AAGVIQSPRHLIKEKRETATLKCYPIPRHDTVYWYQQGPGQDPQFLISFYEKMQSDKGSIPDRFSAQQFSDYHSELNMSSLELGDSALYFCASSLAGGPEYEQYFGPGTRLTVT.

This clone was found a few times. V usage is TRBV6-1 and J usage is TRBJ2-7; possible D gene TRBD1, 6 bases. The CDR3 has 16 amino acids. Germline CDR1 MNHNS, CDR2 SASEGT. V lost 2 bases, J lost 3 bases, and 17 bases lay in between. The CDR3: CASSETRQEAGYEQYF. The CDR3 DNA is TGTGCCAGCAGTGAAACGCGACAGGAGGCGGGCTACGAGCAGTACTTC.

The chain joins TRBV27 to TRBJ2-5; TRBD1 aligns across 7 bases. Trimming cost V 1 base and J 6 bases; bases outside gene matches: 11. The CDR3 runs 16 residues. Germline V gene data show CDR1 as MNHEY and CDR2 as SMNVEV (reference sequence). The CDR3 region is CASSLLPRTGRKTQYF. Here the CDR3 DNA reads TGTGCCAGCAGTTTATTGCCCAGGACAGGTAGAAAGACCCAGTACTTC.

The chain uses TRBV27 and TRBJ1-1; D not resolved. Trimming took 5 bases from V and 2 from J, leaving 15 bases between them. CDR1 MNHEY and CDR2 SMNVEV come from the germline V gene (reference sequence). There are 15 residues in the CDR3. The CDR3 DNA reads TGTGCCAGCAGTCCCCCCCAGTATCGTAACACTGAAGCTTTCTTT. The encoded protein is CASSPPQYRNTEAFF.

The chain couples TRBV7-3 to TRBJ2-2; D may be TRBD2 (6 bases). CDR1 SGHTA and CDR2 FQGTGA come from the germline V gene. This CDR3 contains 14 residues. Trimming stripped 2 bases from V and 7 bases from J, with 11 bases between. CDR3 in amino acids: CASSLAGTHGELFF. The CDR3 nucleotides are TGTGCCAGCAGCTTAGCGGGGACCCACGGGGAGCTGTTTTTT.